This T cell receptor beta chain was obtained from a study of blood T cell repertoires in COVID-19. On the study more broadly: The United States, Italy and Spain provided the acute and convalescent COVID-19 samples. Nucleic acid was either cDNA or gDNA, and it came from T cells, B-cell-depleted T cells, or PBMCs.

Enrollees, about 18 to 90 years old, lived in fewer than 25 US areas. Assignments of participants to cohorts depended upon their own reported clinical history. The protocol was immunoSEQ multiplex PCR, while the TCRdb copy is restricted to in-frame clones and leaves out a portion. This sample has some 230,000 clones, with about 80% found just once. About this clone: At one of its ends the junction is not consistent with the germline gene, which may arise from a read error.

CDR3 length equals 12 residues. Germline CDR1 and CDR2: LNHNV and YYDKDF (reference sequence). This receptor was identified in a man aged 40-49 years who had recovered from COVID-19. The rearrangement uses TRBV15 and TRBJ1-4; D gene uncertain. Sequencing was performed on PBMCs or T cells enriched from blood (not recorded which). The CDR3 sequence is CATSRQLRALNF. CDR3 DNA: TGTGCCACCAGCAGACAACTGCGGGCCCTGAATTTT.